This passage covers 2 T cell receptor beta chains from one sample sequenced in a study of T cells after yellow fever vaccination. Each CDR3 protein gets one entry after TCRdb re-called the 5' RACE reads with MiXCR. This sample has about 50,000 distinct CDR3 sequences, with approximately 6% found just once. The sample in question was PBMCs, either bulk or a sorted T-cell subset (CD4+, CD8+, memory, or dextramer-sorted; not recorded which), obtained on the day of the yellow fever booster vaccination. These receptors were taken from a man between 18 and 29 years old who received the YFV17D yellow fever vaccine.

This clonotype has ten or more counts. V gene TRBV20-1 combines with J gene TRBJ2-1, with 8 bases aligning to TRBD2. The J segment lost 4 bases and the V segment lost 3 bases, leaving 5 bases of the junction unmatched. The V gene's germline CDR1 is DFQATT and CDR2 SNEGSKA (reference sequence). The CDR3 length is 14 residues. This chain's CDR3 is CSARGAGAYNEQFF. DNA for the CDR3: TGCAGTGCTAGGGGAGCGGGGGCTTACAATGAGCAGTTCTTC.

A few counts support this clonotype. V and J are TRBV6-5 and TRBJ1-4; D unresolved. The CDR3 sequence is 15 residues long. Germline V gives CDR1 MNHEY, CDR2 SVGAGI. V was shortened by 2 bases and J by 5 bases, with 12 bases between the two germline ends. DNA of the CDR3: TGTGCCAGCAGTTACAAACCGCATAAGAATGAAAAACTGTTTTTT. This sequence encodes CASSYKPHKNEKLFF.